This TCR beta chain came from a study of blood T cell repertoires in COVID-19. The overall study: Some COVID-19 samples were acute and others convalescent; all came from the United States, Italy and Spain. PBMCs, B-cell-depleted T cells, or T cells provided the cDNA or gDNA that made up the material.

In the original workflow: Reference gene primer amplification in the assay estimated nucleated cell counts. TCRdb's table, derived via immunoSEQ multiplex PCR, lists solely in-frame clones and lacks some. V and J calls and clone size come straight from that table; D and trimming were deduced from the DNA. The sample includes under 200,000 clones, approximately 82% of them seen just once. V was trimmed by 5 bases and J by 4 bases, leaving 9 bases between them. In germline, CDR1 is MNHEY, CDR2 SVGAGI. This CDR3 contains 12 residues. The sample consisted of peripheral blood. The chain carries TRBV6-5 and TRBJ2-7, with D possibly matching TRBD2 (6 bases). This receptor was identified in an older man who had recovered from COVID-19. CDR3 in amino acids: CASSRDWYEQYF. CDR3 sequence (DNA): TGTGCCAGCAGTCGGGACTGGTACGAGCAGTACTTC.